This TCR beta chain was sequenced during a study of cytomegalovirus exposure and HLA in healthy donors. For the study at large: Genetic ancestry analysis placed about 80% of the approximately 400 donors that were genotyped in the Caucasian-associated cluster. The study's findings and limits: Versus the roughly 700-donor mean, an Asian-associated ancestry cluster reportedly showed fewer N-insertions in a later analysis. Later examination showed HLA-associated TCR beta chains had greater clonal expansion than equally common others. The classifier reportedly diagnosed cytomegalovirus status with high specificity and sensitivity.

Of note for this clone: What it binds is not known.

PCR primers comprised 60 Vbeta and 13 Jbeta primers. Sequencing was performed with immunoSEQ multiplex PCR; in TCRdb, only in-frame clones are kept and a portion is missing. The sample yields approximately 77,000 clones, roughly 70% seen once. The V and J ends lost 2 bases and 6 bases, in that order; junction bases with no gene match: 3. The CDR3 is 13 residues long. Germline values: CDR1 LNHDA, CDR2 SQIVND (reference sequence). The chain is built from TRBV19 and TRBJ2-7, with 8 positions matching TRBD1. The TCR was taken from a man aged 55-75 years in good health and CMV-seropositive. What was sequenced was PBMCs. The CDR3 spells CASSITRGREQYF. DNA of the CDR3: TGTGCCAGTAGTATAACCAGGGGGCGCGAGCAGTACTTC. Drawing the rest from reference TRBV19 and TRBJ2-7, the complete variable domain is DGGITQSPKYLFRKEGQNVTLSCEQNLNHDAMYWYRQDPGQGLRLIYYSQIVNDFQKGDIAEGYSVSREKKESFPLTVTSAQKNPTAFYLCASSITRGREQYFGPGTRLTVT.